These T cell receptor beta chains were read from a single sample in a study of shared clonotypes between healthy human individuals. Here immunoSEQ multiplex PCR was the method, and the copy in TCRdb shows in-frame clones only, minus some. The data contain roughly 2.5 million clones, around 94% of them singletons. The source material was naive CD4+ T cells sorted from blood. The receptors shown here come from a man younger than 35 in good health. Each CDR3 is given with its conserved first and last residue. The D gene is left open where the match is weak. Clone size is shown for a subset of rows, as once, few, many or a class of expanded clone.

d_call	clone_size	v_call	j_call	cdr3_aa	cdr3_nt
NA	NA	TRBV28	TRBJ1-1	CASSSAGRMNTEAFF	TGTGCCAGCAGTTCTGCGGGCAGGATGAACACTGAAGCTTTCTTT
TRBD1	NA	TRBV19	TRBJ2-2	CAIRDSANTGELFF	TGTGCCATCAGGGACAGCGCGAACACCGGGGAGCTGTTTTTT
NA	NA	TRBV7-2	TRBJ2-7	CASGWGRNSYEQYF	TGTGCCAGCGGGTGGGGCCGAAATTCTTACGAGCAGTACTTC
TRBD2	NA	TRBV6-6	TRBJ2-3	CASRATSGPDTQYF	TGTGCCAGCAGAGCAACTAGCGGTCCAGATACGCAGTATTTT
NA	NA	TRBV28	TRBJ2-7	CASSYRYTGYSYEQYF	TGTGCCAGCAGTTACCGGTACACAGGTTACTCCTACGAGCAGTACTTC
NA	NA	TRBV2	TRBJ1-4	CASSEAGRGRHEKLFF	TGTGCCAGCAGTGAAGCAGGGCGAGGGAGGCATGAAAAACTGTTTTTT
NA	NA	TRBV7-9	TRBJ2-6	CASSLWQGSSGANVLTF	TGTGCCAGCAGCTTATGGCAAGGGTCGTCTGGGGCCAACGTCCTGACTTTC
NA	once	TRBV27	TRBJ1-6	CASRGGYNSPLHF	TGTGCCAGCAGGGGGGGCTATAATTCACCCCTCCACTTT
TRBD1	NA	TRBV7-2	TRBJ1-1	CASSLVGTDLNTEAFF	TGTGCCAGCAGCTTAGTCGGGACAGACCTGAACACTGAAGCTTTCTTT
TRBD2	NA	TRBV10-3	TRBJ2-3	CATRLARDPTDTQYF	TGTGCCACCCGACTAGCGAGGGACCCCACAGATACGCAGTATTTT
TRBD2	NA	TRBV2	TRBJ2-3	CASTREGHTDTQYF	TGTGCCAGCACCCGGGAGGGGCACACAGATACGCAGTATTTT
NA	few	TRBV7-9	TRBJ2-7	CASSSAAGGDEQYF	TGTGCCAGCAGCTCCGCAGCGGGCGGCGACGAGCAGTACTTC
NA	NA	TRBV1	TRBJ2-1	CTSSLGSGRYNEQFF	TGCACCAGCAGCCTTGGTTCCGGACGGTACAATGAGCAGTTCTTC
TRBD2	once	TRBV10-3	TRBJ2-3	CAISVVAGGTGTDTQYF	TGTGCCATCAGTGTCGTAGCGGGAGGTACGGGGACAGATACGCAGTATTTT
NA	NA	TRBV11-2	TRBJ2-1	CASSLRWQTYNEQFF	TGTGCCAGCAGCTTAAGGTGGCAGACCTACAATGAGCAGTTCTTC
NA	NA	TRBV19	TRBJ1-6	CASSLMGGGSPLHF	TGTGCCAGTAGCCTCATGGGTGGTGGGTCACCCCTCCACTTT
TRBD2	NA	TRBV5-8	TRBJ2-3	CASSQSGESTDTQYF	TGTGCCAGCAGCCAGAGCGGGGAAAGCACAGATACGCAGTATTTT
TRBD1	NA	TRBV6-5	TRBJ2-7	CASSWSSGQGAYEQYF	TGTGCCAGCAGTTGGTCTTCTGGGCAGGGGGCTTACGAGCAGTACTTC
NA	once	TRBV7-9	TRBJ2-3	CASSLGTLDTDTQYF	TGTGCCAGCAGCTTAGGCACCCTTGATACAGATACGCAGTATTTT
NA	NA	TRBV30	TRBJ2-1	CAWSELRANEQFF	TGTGCCTGGAGTGAACTCAGGGCCAATGAGCAGTTCTTC
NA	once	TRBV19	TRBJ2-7	CASSRQEGYEQYF	TGTGCCAGTAGTAGACAGGAGGGGTACGAGCAGTACTTC
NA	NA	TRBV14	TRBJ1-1	CASSEQNTEAFF	TGTGCCAGCAGCGAACAGAACACTGAAGCTTTCTTT
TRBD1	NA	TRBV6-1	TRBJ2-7	CASSPRDRSYEQYF	TGTGCCAGCAGTCCTAGGGACAGGTCCTACGAGCAGTACTTC
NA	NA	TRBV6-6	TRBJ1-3	CASTFTGSGNTIYF	TGTGCCAGCACGTTTACGGGCTCTGGAAACACCATATATTTT